The clone carrying this T cell receptor beta chain has ten or more counts. Antigen: not known. This record belongs to a study of T-cell memory formation after mild COVID-19. For the study at large: TCR clustering was largely donor specific.

The TCR alpha and TCR beta cDNA libraries, bearing sample barcodes and UMIs, were generated by 5'RACE using constant-segment primers. One entry per CDR3 protein, called by TCRdb with MiXCR from the 5' RACE reads. In the table there are 180,000 or so distinct CDR3 sequences, approximately 10% of which are singletons. This CDR3 comprises 15 residues. Looked up from germline, CDR1 is MGHRA and CDR2 is YSYEKL. The germline V and J ends were trimmed by 1 base and 10 bases, with 14 bases remaining between them. Whole-study findings and limits: Contracting clones from day 15 to 85 had balanced CD4/CD8; later expanders favoured CD4+. Mainly CM and EM harbored the contracting CD4+ clones; mainly EMRA harbored the CD8+ ones.

The origin of this receptor is a young man who had mild COVID-19 (a few samples of this study predate the infection). Cell type and time point are not known. This rearrangement joins TRBV4-1 to TRBJ1-6; D gene uncertain. The specimen sequenced was PBMCs or a T cell subset sorted from them (not recorded which). The CDR3 protein is CASSQGSRPQSPLHF. As DNA, the CDR3 is TGCGCCAGCAGCCAAGGGAGTAGACCCCAATCACCCCTCCACTTT.